A selection of T cell receptor beta chains follows, all from one sample in a study of shared clonotypes between healthy human individuals. Libraries were prepared by immunoSEQ multiplex PCR; TCRdb keeps only in-frame clonotypes and omits some of them. The data show around 2.1 million clones, roughly 91% seen once. The sample consisted of naive CD8+ T cells from PBMCs. The source is a man aged 18 to 29 in good health. Some clones in this sample may be carry-over from other donors' samples. The CDR3 runs from the conserved cysteine through the conserved F or W. Fields, in order: D gene, J gene, V gene, clone size, CDR3 DNA, CDR3 protein. D genes are given only for firm matches. A clone size is listed for some rows: how often the clone was seen (once, few, many), or a class if it is expanded.

- | TRBJ2-1 | TRBV6-6 | - | TGTGCCAGCAGGAACTACAATGAGCAGTTCTTC | CASRNYNEQFF
- | TRBJ1-1 | TRBV30 | - | TGTGCCTGGAGTGACCCGGGGGGGGGCACTGAAGCTTTCTTT | CAWSDPGGGTEAFF
TRBD1 | TRBJ2-1 | TRBV2 | - | TGTGCCAGCAGCTACAACGGACAGGTCTACAATGAGCAGTTCTTC | CASSYNGQVYNEQFF
- | TRBJ2-3 | TRBV7-9 | - | TGTGCCAGCAGCTTCCTCCTATCCTCTAGCACAGATACGCAGTATTTT | CASSFLLSSSTDTQYF
- | TRBJ2-4 | TRBV7-8 | - | TGTGCCAGCAGCTTAGTGTCTGACAGACTAGCCAAAAACATTCAGTACTTC | CASSLVSDRLAKNIQYF
- | TRBJ1-1 | TRBV19 | - | TGTGCCAGTAGTATGGGCGGGGAACGAACTGAAGCTTTCTTT | CASSMGGERTEAFF
TRBD1 | TRBJ1-5 | TRBV27 | - | TGTGCCAGCAGTTTATATCGCATCGACAGGGTGCGCAATCAGCCCCAGCATTTT | CASSLYRIDRVRNQPQHF
- | TRBJ2-2 | TRBV7-6 | - | TGTGCCAGCAGCTTTTCGCCGAGGGGGACGGACGGGGAGCTGTTTTTT | CASSFSPRGTDGELFF
- | TRBJ2-7 | TRBV7-8 | once | TGTGCCAGCAGCCCAGGGCCCGGGGGCTTGTACGAGCAGTACTTC | CASSPGPGGLYEQYF
- | TRBJ1-2 | TRBV28 | - | TGTGCCAGCAGTTTTTCCCCCCTCGGCTATGGCTACACCTTC | CASSFSPLGYGYTF